The clone carrying this T cell receptor beta chain has only a few counts. Its matching antigen is unknown. This entry comes from a study of post-analysis software for immune sequencing data. This CDR3 is built from 13 residues. V lost 3 bases and J 5 bases, leaving 11 bases between the germline ends. Germline V gives CDR1 SEHNR, CDR2 FQNEAQ (reference sequence). Unique-molecular-identifier-tagged TCR beta cDNA libraries were used. TCRdb re-called the PCR reads with MiXCR, one entry per CDR3 protein. The sample yields around 700,000 distinct CDR3 sequences, approximately 60% seen once. Study outcomes and limitations: Patients carried a handful of TRBV segments more frequently than controls did, and TRBV5-6, TRBV5-1 and TRBV20-1 were among them. Significantly decreased normalized Chao1 diversity was recorded for multiple sclerosis patients relative to controls.

This chain connects TRBV7-9 to TRBJ2-7; possibly TRBD2 for D (5 bases). The source is a girl aged 2 to 9 with multiple sclerosis. The sequencing sample was made of blood. For the CDR3, the DNA is TGTGCCAGCAGCTTCGACATGAGGGACGAGCAGTACTTC. It yields the protein CASSFDMRDEQYF.